The 27 T cell receptor beta chains reported below all come from one sample, sequenced in a study of neoadjuvant anti-PD-1 for oral cavity cancer (dated by TCRdb to about 2021). The intended sense of this specimen's time point label: after neoadjuvant nivolumab, at surgical resection. The library was generated by the immunoSEQ multiplex PCR assay. The table comes from immuneACCESS by way of TCRdb, which keeps in-frame sequences with V and J called. Part of the clones is missing from these tables; in studies checked, under half for an unresolved V gene and the rest for unknown reasons. The sample table shows thousands of clones, and 70% to 80% are seen once. About 3.9% of the sample goes to the ten largest clones. The sequencing used PBMCs, collected after nivolumab (anti-PD-1) treatment. Receptors originate from a person aged 40 to 85 with oral cavity squamous cell carcinoma.

The chain carries TRBV5-1 and TRBJ1-2; D is ambiguous. The CDR3 length is 14 residues. V lost 0 bases to trimming and J lost 5 bases, with 11 bases between them. Germline CDR1 reads SGHRS; CDR2 reads YFSETQ. CDR3: CASSLEGTAYGYTF. In nucleotides, the CDR3 is TGCGCCAGCAGCTTGGAGGGTACAGCTTATGGCTACACCTTC.

The chain is built from TRBV30 and TRBJ1-6, with D possibly matching TRBD1 (5 bases). This CDR3 is built from 14 residues. V lost 3 bases and J lost 6, with 12 bases in between. Germline assignment: CDR1 GTSNPN and CDR2 SVGIG (reference sequence). Written as DNA, the CDR3 is TGTGCCTGGAGGCCGACAGTCTCTAATTCACCCCTCCACTTT. Translation gives CAWRPTVSNSPLHF.

The chain employs TRBV20-1 and TRBJ2-1, with D uncertain. This CDR3 has 11 amino acids. The V gene lost 5 bases and the J gene lost 5 bases, with 7 bases spanning the gap. The germline V gene has CDR1 DFQATT and CDR2 SNEGSKA (reference sequence). The CDR3 spells CSALANNEQFF. In nucleotides, the CDR3 is TGCAGTGCTTTAGCAAACAATGAGCAGTTCTTC.

The genes are TRBV5-6 and TRBJ1-1; no clear D gene. V lost 6 bases to trimming and J lost 1 base, with 13 bases between them. Looked up from germline, CDR1 is SGHDT and CDR2 is YYEEEE. The CDR3 totals 14 residues. CDR3 bases: TGTGCCAGCACCCTAGGCGAAGCGAACACTGAAGCTTTCTTT. This encodes CASTLGEANTEAFF.

This clone was seen a few times. V is TRBV4-1 and J is TRBJ2-7, with 9 bases identical to TRBD1. The CDR3 contains 15 residues. Trimming at V came to 1 base and at J to 4 bases, leaving 5 bases not matched to a gene. The V gene's germline CDR1 is MGHRA and CDR2 YSYEKL. DNA of the CDR3: TGCGCCAGCAGCCAAGGAGGGACAGGGTTATACGAGCAGTACTTC. Its translation: CASSQGGTGLYEQYF.

V usage is TRBV9 and J usage is TRBJ2-3, with 7 positions matching TRBD2. Germline V gene sequence: CDR1 SGDLS, CDR2 YYNGEE. The CDR3 runs to 17 residues. Germline trimming cut 0 bases from V and 2 bases from J; bases unmatched to any gene: 9. This CDR3 reads CASSVGGGTGPTDTQYF. The CDR3 nucleotides are TGTGCCAGCAGCGTAGGGGGAGGGACTGGTCCCACAGATACGCAGTATTTT.

This sequence joins TRBV19 and TRBJ2-5; TRBD1 might be the D (8 bases). The V end lost 5 bases, the J end lost 5 bases, and 15 bases lay between the germline ends. The CDR3 has 14 residues. CDR1 and CDR2 from the germline V gene are LNHDA and SQIVND (reference sequence). This CDR3 reads CASSSHRGGETQYF. DNA of the CDR3: TGTGCCAGTAGTTCCCACAGGGGGGGTGAGACCCAGTACTTC.

This chain connects TRBV19 to TRBJ2-2; TRBD2 might be the D (7 bases). V was clipped by 5 bases and J by 5 bases, with 21 bases between them. The CDR3 is made up of 17 amino acids. Germline loops: CDR1 LNHDA, CDR2 SQIVND (reference sequence). CDR3 DNA sequence: TGTGCCAGTAGTCTCCGGGGAGGGGGTGTGAGAACCGGGGAGCTGTTTTTT. It is translated as CASSLRGGGVRTGELFF.

The rearrangement joins TRBV2 to TRBJ1-2; a weak D match, TRBD1 (5 bases). Per the germline V gene, CDR1 is SNHLY and CDR2 is FYNNEI. The V gene lost 2 bases and the J gene lost 4 bases, with 20 bases spanning the gap. The CDR3 consists of 17 residues. CDR3 amino acids: CASSESRTGRRTYGYTF. The CDR3 DNA sequence: TGTGCCAGCAGTGAAAGCCGGACGGGGCGCCGGACCTATGGCTACACCTTC.

The chain has TRBV28 and TRBJ1-2, with 10 bases identical to TRBD1. V shed 5 bases and J 5 bases; nucleotides not matched to a gene: 8. This CDR3 has 15 residues. Per germline, CDR1 MDHEN and CDR2 SYDVKM. Written as DNA, the CDR3 is TGTGCCAGCAGTCCCCCGACAGGGGGCTCGTATGGCTACACCTTC. Residues: CASSPPTGGSYGYTF.

This rearrangement joins TRBV7-8 to TRBJ2-1; 8 nucleotides match TRBD2. V was pared by 7 bases and J by 9 bases, with 20 bases of the junction left unmatched. Germline values: CDR1 SGHVS, CDR2 FQNEAQ. This CDR3 has 17 residues. The CDR3 sequence: CASTLFGGAQIGSEQFF. The CDR3 DNA reads as TGTGCCAGCACCCTTTTCGGGGGGGCCCAAATTGGGAGTGAGCAGTTCTTC. Full variable domain (rest looked up from reference TRBV7-8 and TRBJ2-1): GAGVSQSPRYKVAKRGQDVALRCDPISGHVSLFWYQQALGQGPEFLTYFQNEAQLDKSGLPSDRFFAERPEGSVSTLKIQRTQQEDSAVYLCASTLFGGAQIGSEQFFGPGTRLTVL.

J is TRBJ2-2 and V is TRBV5-1; D is unclear. The CDR3 spans 15 residues. Germline V CDR1 and CDR2: SGHRS, YFSETQ. V dropped 0 bases and J dropped 4 bases, with 10 bases sitting between them. This CDR3 reads CASSLARRSTGELFF. The DNA for the CDR3 is TGCGCCAGCAGCTTGGCCCGACGGAGCACCGGGGAGCTGTTTTTT.

This clone showed up just a few times. The chain links TRBV7-9 to TRBJ2-2; no clear D. Germline CDR1 and CDR2: SEHNR and FQNEAQ (reference sequence). The CDR3 has 13 residues. Trimming left V 0 bases short and J 6 bases short, with 5 bases between. CDR3 in DNA: TGTGCCAGCAGCTTAGCGGCGTCCGGGGAGCTGTTTTTT. It yields the protein CASSLAASGELFF.

V is TRBV12-5 and J is TRBJ2-5, with 11 bases fitting TRBD2. Unmatched junction bases numbered 11, after V lost 3 bases and J lost 5 bases. CDR1 and CDR2 (germline): LGHNT, FRNRAP. CDR3 length equals 17 residues. In DNA, the CDR3 is TGTGCTAGTGGTTTTGGAAATAGCGGGGGGGCCTTGGAGACCCAGTACTTC. Translating gives CASGFGNSGGALETQYF.

The rearrangement uses TRBV7-2 and TRBJ2-7; D may be TRBD1 or TRBD2 (5 bases each). The germline gives CDR1 SGHTA, CDR2 FQGNSA. The V gene lost 6 bases and the J gene lost 0 bases, with 18 bases spanning the gap. The CDR3 is made up of 16 amino acids. In nucleotides, the CDR3 is TGTGCCAGCAGTCTCCCCGGGACCGACGGCTCCTACGAGCAGTACTTC. Protein sequence: CASSLPGTDGSYEQYF. Variable domain in full (rest from reference TRBV7-2 and TRBJ2-7): GAGVSQSPSNKVTEKGKDVELRCDPISGHTALYWYRQSLGQGLEFLIYFQGNSAPDKSGLPSDRFSAERTGGSVSTLTIQRTQQEDSAVYLCASSLPGTDGSYEQYFGPGTRLTVT.

V gene TRBV6-5 combines with J gene TRBJ2-1; TRBD2 matches 9 bases. V shed 6 bases, J shed 5 bases, and the junction held 8 bases outside the gene matches. The germline gives CDR1 MNHEY, CDR2 SVGAGI. The CDR3 totals 15 residues. The CDR3 here is CASRYRTSAHNEQFF. The CDR3 nucleotides are TGTGCCAGCAGATACCGGACTAGCGCCCACAATGAGCAGTTCTTC.

The genes are TRBV19 and TRBJ1-2; perhaps TRBD1 as D (6 bases). This CDR3 spans 14 amino acids. Germline CDR1 LNHDA, CDR2 SQIVND (reference sequence). V was shortened by 4 bases and J by 2 bases, with 11 bases between the two germline ends. The DNA of the CDR3 is TGTGCCAGTAGTACACTAGGACAGAACTATGGCTACACCTTC. Its translation is CASSTLGQNYGYTF.

The gene calls are TRBV7-9 and TRBJ1-2; unclear D gene. CDR3 length equals 14 residues. CDR1 and CDR2 (germline): SEHNR, FQNEAQ (reference sequence). V was pared by 5 bases and J by 5 bases, with 15 bases between. The CDR3 region is CASSPALFIYGYTF. Here the CDR3 DNA reads TGTGCCAGCAGCCCCGCTTTGTTCATTTATGGCTACACCTTC.

The chain is built from TRBV7-6 and TRBJ1-1; D gene uncertain. Germline V CDR1 and CDR2: SGHVS, FNYEAQ. The CDR3 has 15 amino acids. V was trimmed by 1 base and J by 0 bases, leaving 9 bases between them. The CDR3 sequence is CASSLVSEVNTEAFF. Here the CDR3 DNA reads TGTGCCAGCAGCTTAGTTTCAGAGGTGAACACTGAAGCTTTCTTT. The full variable domain, its missing parts supplied by reference TRBV7-6 and TRBJ1-1, is GAGVSQSPRYKVTKRGQDVALRCDPISGHVSLYWYRQALGQGPEFLTYFNYEAQQDKSGLPNDRFSAERPEGSISTLTIQRTEQRDSAMYRCASSLVSEVNTEAFFGQGTRLTVV.

The chain recombines TRBV6-6 with TRBJ2-3, with D possibly being TRBD1 (6 bases). Germline-derived CDR1 and CDR2 are MNHNY and SVGAGI (reference sequence). V was trimmed by 7 bases and J by 3 bases, leaving 17 bases between them. The CDR3 is 15 amino acids. The DNA of the CDR3 is TGTGCCAGCAACGCGGACAGTCGTAAAACAGATACGCAGTATTTT. Translating gives CASNADSRKTDTQYF.

This chain uses TRBV6-1 with TRBJ1-1; D ambiguous. Germline assignment: CDR1 MNHNS and CDR2 SASEGT. The CDR3 spans 11 residues. V lost 6 bases to trimming and J lost 8 bases, with 10 bases between them. The CDR3 protein is CASRPEQEAFF. The CDR3 bases are TGTGCCAGCAGGCCTGAACAGGAAGCTTTCTTT.

The table lists this clone with a few counts. This chain connects TRBV6-1 to TRBJ1-6; the D is unclear. The V end lost 5 bases, the J end lost 8 bases, and 13 bases lay between the germline ends. Germline V gives CDR1 MNHNS, CDR2 SASEGT. The CDR3 totals 14 residues. DNA for the CDR3: TGTGCCAGCAGTCTCAACCCGGGCGATTCACCCCTCCACTTT. It translates to CASSLNPGDSPLHF.

The chain recombines TRBV7-9 with TRBJ2-3, with TRBD2 matching over 13 bases. CDR3 size: 15 residues. Germline CDR1 and CDR2: SEHNR and FQNEAQ (reference sequence). V lost 6 bases, J lost 4 bases, and 4 bases stayed unmatched. The CDR3 loop is CASRQTSGRADTQYF. The CDR3, as DNA: TGTGCCAGCAGACAAACTAGCGGGAGGGCAGATACGCAGTATTTT. The whole variable domain, filled in from reference TRBV7-9 and TRBJ2-3, reads DTGVSQNPRHKITKRGQNVTFRCDPISEHNRLYWYRQTLGQGPEFLTYFQNEAQLEKSRLLSDRFSAERPKGSFSTLEIQRTEQGDSAMYLCASRQTSGRADTQYFGPGTRLTVL.

This chain joins TRBV2 and TRBJ1-1; D is possibly TRBD1 (5 bases). V was trimmed by 5 bases and J by 3 bases, leaving 7 bases between them. Germline V gene sequence: CDR1 SNHLY, CDR2 FYNNEI. The CDR3 runs 12 residues. The CDR3 nucleotides read TGTGCCAGCAGTCTGGGGGACACTGAAGCTTTCTTT. This codes for CASSLGDTEAFF.

The chain has TRBV25-1 and TRBJ1-6; 8 nucleotides line up with TRBD1. J was trimmed by 7 bases and V by 5 bases; bases with no gene match: 7. Germline V CDR1 and CDR2: MGHDK, SYGVNS. This CDR3 is built from 15 residues. In DNA form, the CDR3 reads TGTGCCAGCAGTCACTGGACAGGGTCGAATTCACCCCTCCACTTT. It encodes CASSHWTGSNSPLHF.

The chain recombines TRBV11-2 with TRBJ2-7; the D call may be TRBD1 or TRBD2 (5 bases each). The CDR3 sequence is 13 residues long. Germline-derived CDR1 and CDR2 are SGHAT and FQNNGV. The ends were cut back, 5 bases at V and 3 bases at J, with 11 bases in the middle. CDR3 in amino acids: CASSLGDVYEQYF. The CDR3 DNA follows: TGTGCCAGCAGCCTCGGGGACGTCTACGAGCAGTACTTC.

This sequence joins TRBV4-1 and TRBJ1-1; D possibly corresponds to TRBD1 (5 bases). V was trimmed by 4 bases and J by 4 bases, leaving 19 bases between them. The CDR3 spans 16 residues. Germline V lookup: CDR1 MGHRA, CDR2 YSYEKL. The CDR3 DNA is TGCGCCAGCAGCCCGTCTTCGGCAGGGTGGTTCACTGAAGCTTTCTTT. Its protein is CASSPSSAGWFTEAFF.